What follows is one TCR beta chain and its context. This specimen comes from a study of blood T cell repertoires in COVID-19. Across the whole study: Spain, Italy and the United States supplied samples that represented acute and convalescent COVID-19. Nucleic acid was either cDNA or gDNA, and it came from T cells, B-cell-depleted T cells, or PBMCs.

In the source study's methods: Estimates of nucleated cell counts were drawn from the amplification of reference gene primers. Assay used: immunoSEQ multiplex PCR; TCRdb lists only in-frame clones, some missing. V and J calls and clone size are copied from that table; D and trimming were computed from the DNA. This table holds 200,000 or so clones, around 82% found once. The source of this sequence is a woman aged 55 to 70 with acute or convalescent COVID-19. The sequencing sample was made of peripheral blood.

The CDR3 nucleotides read TGTGCCATCGCCGGGGGGGATCAGGGCTACACCTTC. Its translation: CAIAGGDQGYTF. V gene TRBV10-3 combines with J gene TRBJ1-2; weak D call: TRBD1 (5 bases). The CDR3 totals 12 residues. Trimming removed 8 bases from V and 8 bases from J, with 15 bases in between. Germline CDR1 ENHRY, CDR2 SYGVKD.